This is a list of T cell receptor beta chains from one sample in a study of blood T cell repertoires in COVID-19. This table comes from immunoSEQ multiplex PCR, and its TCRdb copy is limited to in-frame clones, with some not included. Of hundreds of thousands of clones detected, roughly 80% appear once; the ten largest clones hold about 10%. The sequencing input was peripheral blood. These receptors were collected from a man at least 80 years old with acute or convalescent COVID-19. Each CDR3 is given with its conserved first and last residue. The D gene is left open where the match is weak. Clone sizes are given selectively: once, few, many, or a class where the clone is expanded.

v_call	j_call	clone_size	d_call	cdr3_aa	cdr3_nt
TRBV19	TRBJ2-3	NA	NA	CASSLRGTDTQYF	TGTGCCTCCTCTCTACGGGGGACAGATACGCAGTATTTT
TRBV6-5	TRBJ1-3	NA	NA	CASTLQPISGNTIYF	TGTGCCAGCACCTTACAGCCCATCTCTGGAAACACCATATATTTT
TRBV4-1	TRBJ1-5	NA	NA	CASSQGVIGTSNQPQHF	TGCGCCAGCAGCCAAGGAGTAATCGGGACAAGCAATCAGCCCCAGCATTTT
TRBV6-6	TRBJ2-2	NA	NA	CASTVQGTKNTGELFF	TGTGCCAGCACTGTCCAAGGGACAAAGAACACCGGGGAGCTGTTTTTT
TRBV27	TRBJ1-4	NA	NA	CASSYKGRGEKLFF	TGTGCCAGCAGTTATAAGGGGCGAGGTGAAAAACTGTTTTTT
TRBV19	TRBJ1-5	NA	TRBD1	CASSIRGRGRNQPQHF	TGTGCCAGTAGTATACGGGGCAGGGGGCGCAATCAGCCCCAGCATTTT
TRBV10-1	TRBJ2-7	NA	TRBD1	CASSSGTGGIYEQYF	TGCGCCAGCAGTTCCGGGACAGGGGGGATCTACGAGCAGTACTTC
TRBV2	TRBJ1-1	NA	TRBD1	CASKGAGIPTTEAFF	TGTGCCAGCAAGGGGGCAGGAATCCCAACCACTGAAGCTTTCTTT
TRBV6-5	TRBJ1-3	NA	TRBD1	CASSYRGPGNTIYF	TGTGCCAGCAGTTACAGGGGGCCTGGAAACACCATATATTTT
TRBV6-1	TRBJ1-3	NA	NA	CASSERDSGPSWNTIYF	TGTGCCAGCAGTGAACGAGACAGTGGCCCCTCTTGGAACACCATATATTTT
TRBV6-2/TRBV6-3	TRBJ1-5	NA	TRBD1	CASSYSYNRGLGQPQHF	TGTGCCAGCAGTTACTCTTACAACAGGGGGCTGGGTCAGCCCCAGCATTTT
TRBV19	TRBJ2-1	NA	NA	CASSSWRVNYNEQFF	TGTGCCAGTAGTAGTTGGCGGGTAAACTACAATGAGCAGTTCTTC
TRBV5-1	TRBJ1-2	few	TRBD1	CASQLISGGYGYTF	TGCGCCAGTCAGCTAATATCAGGGGGCTATGGCTACACCTTC
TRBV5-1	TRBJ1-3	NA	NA	CASSLERGGNTIYF	TGCGCCAGCAGCTTGGAACGGGGAGGAAACACCATATATTTT
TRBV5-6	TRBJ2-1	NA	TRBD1	CASSSRTGWAYNEQFF	TGTGCCAGCAGCTCCCGGACAGGGTGGGCCTACAATGAGCAGTTCTTC
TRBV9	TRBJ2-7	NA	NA	CASSVATSLEGEQYF	TGTGCCAGCAGCGTAGCCACTAGCTTGGAAGGGGAGCAGTACTTC